Sequencing of this TCR beta chain was carried out in a study of blood T cell repertoires in COVID-19. Assay used: immunoSEQ multiplex PCR; TCRdb lists only in-frame clones, some missing. The table has 350,000 or so clones, nearly 90% seen once; the top ten hold around 7%. Material for sequencing was peripheral blood. This TCR was recovered from a young man with active or convalescent COVID-19.

CDR3 bases: TGTGCCAGCAGCTTCCCCAGCTATGGCTACACCTTC. Its protein product is CASSFPSYGYTF. The rearrangement uses TRBV7-9 and TRBJ1-2; the D is unclear. Trimming left V 3 bases short and J 4 bases short, with 6 bases between. The germline V gene has CDR1 SEHNR and CDR2 FQNEAQ (reference sequence). CDR3 length: 12 residues. Full variable domain (rest looked up from reference TRBV7-9 and TRBJ1-2): DTGVSQNPRHKITKRGQNVTFRCDPISEHNRLYWYRQTLGQGPEFLTYFQNEAQLEKSRLLSDRFSAERPKGSFSTLEIQRTEQGDSAMYLCASSFPSYGYTFGSGTRLTVV.